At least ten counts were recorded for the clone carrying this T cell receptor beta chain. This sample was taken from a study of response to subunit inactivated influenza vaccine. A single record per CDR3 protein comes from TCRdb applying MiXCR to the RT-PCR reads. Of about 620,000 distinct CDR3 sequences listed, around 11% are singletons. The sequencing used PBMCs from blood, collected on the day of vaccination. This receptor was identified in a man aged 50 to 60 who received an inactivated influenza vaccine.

The CDR3 is CSARGQEYGYTF. CDR3 DNA sequence: TGCAGTGCTAGAGGGCAGGAGTATGGCTACACCTTC. The chain uses TRBV20-1 and TRBJ1-2; D unclear. Trimming removed 1 base at V and 5 bases at J, with 8 bases between. Germline V gene sequence: CDR1 DFQATT, CDR2 SNEGSKA (reference sequence). CDR3 length equals 12 residues.